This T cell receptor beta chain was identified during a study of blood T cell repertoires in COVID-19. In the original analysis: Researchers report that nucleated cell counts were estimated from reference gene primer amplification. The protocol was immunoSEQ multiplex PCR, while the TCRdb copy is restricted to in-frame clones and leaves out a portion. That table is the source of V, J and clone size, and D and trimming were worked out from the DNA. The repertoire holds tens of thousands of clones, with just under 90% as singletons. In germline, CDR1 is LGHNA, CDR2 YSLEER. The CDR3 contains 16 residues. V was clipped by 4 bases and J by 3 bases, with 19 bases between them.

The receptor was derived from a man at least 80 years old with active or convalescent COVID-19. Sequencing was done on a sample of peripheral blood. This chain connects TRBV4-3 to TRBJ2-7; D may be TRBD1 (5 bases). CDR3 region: CASSPDPDGADYEQYF. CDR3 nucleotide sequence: TGCGCCAGCAGCCCTGATCCGGATGGGGCCGACTACGAGCAGTACTTC.